Presented here are 29 T cell receptor beta chains from one specimen sequenced in a study of control samples from healthy donors and cancer patients. The assay was immunoSEQ multiplex PCR, and TCRdb's table has in-frame clones only and misses some. The table has roughly 180,000 clones, just under 95% seen once. Sample: blood. The source is a woman aged 55-70 years in good health.

With respect to this clone: The identical CDR3 is also encoded by other nucleotide sequences in the sample. The V call is TRBV5-1, the J call TRBJ1-5, with D unresolved. The germline gives CDR1 SGHRS, CDR2 YFSETQ. This CDR3 contains 13 residues. Trimming removed 0 bases at V and 3 bases at J, with 4 bases between. As DNA, the CDR3 is TGCGCCAGCAGCTTGGCTCCCAATCAGCCCCAGCATTTT. Protein sequence: CASSLAPNQPQHF. Full variable domain (missing parts from reference TRBV5-1 and TRBJ1-5): KAGVTQTPRYLIKTRGQQVTLSCSPISGHRSVSWYQQTPGQGLQFLFEYFSETQRNKGNFPGRFSGRQFSNSRSEMNVSTLELGDSALYLCASSLAPNQPQHFGDGTRLSIL.

This sequence joins TRBV5-1 and TRBJ2-3; 8 bases line up with TRBD1. V trimming: 4 bases; J trimming: 4 bases; junction bases outside the gene matches: 11. The CDR3 contains 16 residues. Germline-derived CDR1 and CDR2 are SGHRS and YFSETQ. CDR3 nucleotides: TGCGCCAGCAGCCCTGGGGGCGTACAGGGGGCAGATACGCAGTATTTT. Its translation: CASSPGGVQGADTQYF.

Remarks on this clone: Other DNA sequences within the sample encode an identical CDR3. V usage is TRBV3-1 (or the pseudogene TRBV3-2) and J usage is TRBJ1-5, with TRBD1 as a possible D gene (6 bases). CDR3 length: 15 amino acids. Germline V gene data show CDR1 as LGHDT and CDR2 as YNNKEL (reference sequence). V was shortened by 1 base and J by 0 bases, with 7 bases between the two germline ends. CDR3 DNA: TGTGCCAGCAGCCAAGGGACAGATAGCAATCAGCCCCAGCATTTT. The encoded protein is CASSQGTDSNQPQHF.

The CDR3 DNA follows: TGTGCCAGCTCACCACCGGTCCTAAGGACAGGGGCGACAGAGACCCAGTACTTC. This translates into CASSPPVLRTGATETQYF. This sequence joins TRBV18 and TRBJ2-5, with 9 bases aligning to TRBD1. The CDR3 is 18 amino acids. Germline lookup yields CDR1 KGHSH and CDR2 LQKENI. V shed 0 bases and J 4 bases; nucleotides not matched to a gene: 12.

This rearrangement joins TRBV4-3 to TRBJ1-5; 8 nucleotides match TRBD1. Germline lookup yields CDR1 LGHNA and CDR2 YSLEER. The CDR3 has 17 residues. With 1 base clipped from V and 0 bases from J, the junction kept 5 bases outside the gene matches. This chain's CDR3 is CASSQGTGPYSNQPQHF. Written as DNA, the CDR3 is TGCGCCAGCAGCCAAGGGACAGGGCCTTATAGCAATCAGCCCCAGCATTTT.

The chain carries TRBV24-1 and TRBJ2-1; 8 bases are a match to TRBD1. This CDR3 has 15 residues. J was trimmed by 7 bases and V by 3 bases; bases with no gene match: 7. From germline, CDR1 is KGHDR and CDR2 SFDVKD. In nucleotides, the CDR3 is TGTGCCACCAGTGATCCCAGGACAGGGAGGAATGAGCAGTTCTTC. It encodes CATSDPRTGRNEQFF.

The genes are TRBV2 and TRBJ1-1; 8 bases align to TRBD1. J was trimmed by 5 bases and V by 7 bases; bases with no gene match: 9. The germline V gene has CDR1 SNHLY and CDR2 FYNNEI. The CDR3 sequence is 14 residues long. Here the CDR3 DNA reads TGTGCCAGCATCTCAAACAGGGGGGTTACTGAAGCTTTCTTT. Translation gives CASISNRGVTEAFF. Full variable domain (outside the CDR3, taken from reference TRBV2 and TRBJ1-1): EPEVTQTPSHQVTQMGQEVILRCVPISNHLYFYWYRQILGQKVEFLVSFYNNEISEKSEIFDDQFSVERPDGSNFTLKIRSTKLEDSAMYFCASISNRGVTEAFFGQGTRLTVV.

This chain connects TRBV7-9 to TRBJ1-2; 7 bases map to TRBD1. J gave up 6 bases and V 3 bases, and 16 bases lay outside the gene matches. Looked up from germline, CDR1 is SEHNR and CDR2 is FQNEAQ (reference sequence). The CDR3 is 17 amino acids. This CDR3 is CASSFARQGSPGDGYTF. In nucleotides, the CDR3 is TGTGCCAGCAGCTTTGCGAGACAGGGCTCCCCCGGGGATGGCTACACCTTC.

There are a few counts of this clone. The genes are TRBV4-3 and TRBJ1-5, with D possibly being TRBD1 (5 bases). Per the germline V gene, CDR1 is LGHNA and CDR2 is YSLEER. The CDR3 runs to 14 residues. V lost 0 bases and J 13 bases, leaving 16 bases between the germline ends. The CDR3 is CASSQDFAPGQQHF. The CDR3 nucleotides read TGCGCCAGCAGCCAAGACTTTGCGCCAGGACAACAGCATTTT.

This rearrangement joins TRBV20-1 to TRBJ1-4, with D perhaps matching TRBD1 (6 bases). There are 14 residues in the CDR3. Per the germline V gene, CDR1 is DFQATT and CDR2 is SNEGSKA (reference sequence). Trimming left V 3 bases short and J 6 bases short, with 14 bases between. The CDR3 sequence is CSASNRVLDEKLFF. As DNA, the CDR3 is TGCAGTGCTAGTAACAGGGTACTGGATGAAAAACTGTTTTTT.

This chain uses TRBV12-3 or TRBV12-4 with TRBJ1-2, with a tentative D call TRBD1 (5 bases). Trimming removed 6 bases at V and 7 bases at J, with 9 bases between. The CDR3 sequence is 11 residues long. The CDR3 region is CASRRGGGYTF. The CDR3 nucleotides are TGTGCCAGCAGACGGGGGGGTGGCTACACCTTC.

The chain recombines TRBV12-5 with TRBJ2-1; no definite D call. Per the germline V gene, CDR1 is LGHNT and CDR2 is FRNRAP. V lost 6 bases, J lost 7 bases, and 10 bases lay in between. The CDR3 loop spans 12 amino acids. This chain's CDR3 is CASGPLGNEQFF. In DNA, the CDR3 is TGTGCTAGTGGCCCCCTGGGAAATGAGCAGTTCTTC.

The chain combines TRBV4-1 with TRBJ1-2, with 9 bases aligning to TRBD1. The CDR3 spans 18 residues. Germline assignment: CDR1 MGHRA and CDR2 YSYEKL. With 1 base clipped from V and 3 bases from J, the junction kept 12 bases outside the gene matches. DNA of the CDR3: TGCGCCAGCAGCCAAGCCCGATGGACAGGGGTTAATTACTATGGCTACACCTTC. Translation gives CASSQARWTGVNYYGYTF.

This chain connects TRBV4-3 to TRBJ1-3, with a possible D match to TRBD1 (5 bases). Germline V gene data show CDR1 as LGHNA and CDR2 as YSLEER. Trimming stripped 1 base from V and 4 bases from J, with 17 bases between. The CDR3 runs to 17 residues. In DNA, the CDR3 is TGCGCCAGCAGCCAAGTAATTGGGACTCTTATGGGAAACACCATATATTTT. Translation: CASSQVIGTLMGNTIYF.

The J gene is TRBJ2-7, the V gene TRBV25-1; tentatively, D is TRBD1 (5 bases). The CDR3 is 13 amino acids. Germline V gene data show CDR1 as MGHDK and CDR2 as SYGVNS. V was pared by 6 bases and J by 2 bases, with 11 bases between. The CDR3 DNA reads TGTGCCAGCAGACGTCAGGGTACCTACGAGCAGTACTTC. It encodes CASRRQGTYEQYF.

V usage is TRBV6-5 and J usage is TRBJ1-3, with no clear D. CDR1 is MNHEY, CDR2 SVGAGI, per germline. V gave up 0 bases and J gave up 2 bases, with 8 bases separating them. This CDR3 is 15 amino acids long. The CDR3 protein is CASSYSPGPGNTIYF. The DNA of the CDR3 is TGTGCCAGCAGTTACTCGCCAGGTCCTGGAAACACCATATATTTT.

V usage is TRBV30 and J usage is TRBJ1-1; D call uncertain. This CDR3 spans 13 amino acids. Germline loops: CDR1 GTSNPN, CDR2 SVGIG (reference sequence). V lost 0 bases to trimming and J lost 7 bases, with 12 bases between them. As DNA, the CDR3 is TGTGCCTGGAGTGTAAAAGGAAAAGGTGAAGCTTTCTTT. It encodes CAWSVKGKGEAFF.

J is TRBJ1-1 and V is TRBV18; D is undetermined. CDR1 KGHSH and CDR2 LQKENI come from the germline V gene. The CDR3 runs to 14 residues. With 3 bases removed from V and 4 bases from J, the gap between germline ends came to 12 bases. The DNA of the CDR3 is TGTGCCAGCTCACCCCCCAACAGACCCACTGAAGCTTTCTTT. Translation gives CASSPPNRPTEAFF.

V gene TRBV12-5 combines with J gene TRBJ1-4; D gene uncertain. The CDR3 has 12 residues. The germline V gene has CDR1 LGHNT and CDR2 FRNRAP. V was cut by 3 bases and J by 8 bases, with 7 bases left in between. For the CDR3, the DNA is TGTGCTAGTGGTTTTAATGGGGAAAAACTGTTTTTT. Its protein is CASGFNGEKLFF.

The chain is built from TRBV6-2 or TRBV6-3 and TRBJ1-2; TRBD1 agrees at 10 bases. From germline, CDR1 is MNHEY and CDR2 SVGEGT. This CDR3 is built from 15 residues. Trimming removed 4 bases from V and 4 bases from J; junction bases left unmatched: 6. CDR3 amino acids: CASSSPGQGFYGYTF. CDR3 in DNA: TGTGCCAGCAGTTCCCCGGGACAGGGGTTCTATGGCTACACCTTC.

The chain combines TRBV9 with TRBJ2-1; D remains unclear. In germline, CDR1 is SGDLS, CDR2 YYNGEE. The V end was cut by 0 bases, the J end by 2 bases, with 9 bases between. CDR3 length: 15 amino acids. The CDR3 DNA is TGTGCCAGCAGCGTAGTTTGGCGGACCTACAATGAGCAGTTCTTC. Amino acid sequence: CASSVVWRTYNEQFF.

This clone has a single count. V usage is TRBV18 and J usage is TRBJ2-5; possible D gene TRBD1, 6 bases. Per the germline V gene, CDR1 is KGHSH and CDR2 is LQKENI. The CDR3 has 16 residues. V lost 4 bases to trimming and J lost 1 base, with 16 bases between them. The CDR3 loop is CASSLLGQTSQETQYF. CDR3 sequence (DNA): TGTGCCAGCTCACTATTAGGACAGACAAGCCAAGAGACCCAGTACTTC.

This clone was recorded only once. The rearrangement uses TRBV7-7 and TRBJ1-1; D not resolved. Deletions cut 5 bases from V and 0 bases from J, with 16 bases between. The CDR3 contains 16 residues. The germline gives CDR1 SSHAT, CDR2 FNYEAQ (reference sequence). The CDR3 reads CASSPSPGPLNTEAFF. The DNA of the CDR3 is TGTGCCAGCAGCCCGTCCCCCGGGCCACTGAACACTGAAGCTTTCTTT.

The rearrangement links TRBV5-1 to TRBJ1-2; D possibly corresponds to TRBD1 (6 bases). The length of the CDR3 is 17 residues. Between the trimmed V and J ends, which lost 0 bases and 6 bases, there was a span of 21 bases. Germline CDR1 reads SGHRS; CDR2 reads YFSETQ. The CDR3 sequence is CASSLGISAQGYDGYTF. The CDR3 DNA is TGCGCCAGCAGCTTGGGGATATCGGCCCAGGGGTATGATGGCTACACCTTC.

The rearrangement joins TRBV19 to TRBJ1-4, with D maybe TRBD1 (6 bases). The CDR3 length is 14 residues. Deletions cut 3 bases from V and 8 bases from J, with 13 bases between. The germline V gene encodes CDR1 LNHDA and CDR2 SQIVND (reference sequence). CDR3 nucleotide sequence: TGTGCCAGTAGTATCCCCGGGGGCCTAGAAAAACTGTTTTTT. Amino acids: CASSIPGGLEKLFF.

This clone showed up just once. The chain links TRBV5-1 to TRBJ2-5; 9 nucleotides line up with TRBD2. The ends lost 9 bases at V and 5 bases at J; junction bases unmatched: 14. The V gene's germline CDR1 is SGHRS and CDR2 YFSETQ. CDR3 length: 15 amino acids. The CDR3 region has the DNA TGCGCCACCCGATTAGCGGGGGAAACTTGGGAGACCCAGTACTTC. Amino acids: CATRLAGETWETQYF.

The rearrangement uses TRBV27 and TRBJ1-2, with D possibly matching TRBD1 (5 bases). V was shortened by 5 bases and J by 4 bases, with 14 bases between the two germline ends. Germline assignment: CDR1 MNHEY and CDR2 SMNVEV (reference sequence). This CDR3 is built from 14 residues. DNA of the CDR3: TGTGCCAGCAGTCCTTCGACAGTGATCTATGGCTACACCTTC. Amino acid sequence: CASSPSTVIYGYTF.

The chain carries TRBV7-9 and TRBJ2-7, with TRBD2 as a possible D gene (6 bases). CDR1 is SEHNR, CDR2 FQNEAQ, per germline (reference sequence). Trimming cost V 1 base and J 5 bases, with 9 bases left between them. The CDR3 sequence is 13 residues long. The CDR3: CASSLGGDHEQYF. The CDR3 DNA sequence: TGTGCCAGCAGCTTAGGCGGGGACCACGAGCAGTACTTC.

This chain connects TRBV6-1 to TRBJ1-1; D is unclear. CDR3 length: 14 residues. CDR1 is MNHNS and CDR2 is SASEGT in the germline V gene. V lost 3 bases, J lost 1 base, and 9 bases lay in between. Written as DNA, the CDR3 is TGTGCCAGCAGTGAGAAAGGAGCGAACACTGAAGCTTTCTTT. It translates to CASSEKGANTEAFF.